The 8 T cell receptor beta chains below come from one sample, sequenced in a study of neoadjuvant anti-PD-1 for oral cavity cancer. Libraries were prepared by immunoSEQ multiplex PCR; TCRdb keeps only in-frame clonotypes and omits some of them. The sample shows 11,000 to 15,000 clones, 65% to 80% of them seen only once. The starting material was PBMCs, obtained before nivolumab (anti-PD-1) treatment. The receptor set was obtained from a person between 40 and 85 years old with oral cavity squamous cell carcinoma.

The CDR3 DNA reads as TGTGCCAGCAGCTTGAGGGGGACGACCGCGGTTCAGACCTACGAGCAGTACTTC. It is translated as CASSLRGTTAVQTYEQYF. The chain links TRBV7-2 to TRBJ2-7; perhaps TRBD1 as D (6 bases). CDR3 length equals 18 residues. In germline, CDR1 is SGHTA, CDR2 FQGNSA. V was shortened by 3 bases and J by 2 bases, with 23 bases between the two germline ends.

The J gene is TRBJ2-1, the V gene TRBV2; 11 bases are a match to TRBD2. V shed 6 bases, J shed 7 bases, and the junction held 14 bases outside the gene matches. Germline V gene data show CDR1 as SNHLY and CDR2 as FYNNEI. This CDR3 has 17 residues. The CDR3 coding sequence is TGTGCCAGCAGGGGGCCCATAGCGGGGGGGCCCGAAAATGAGCAGTTCTTC. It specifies CASRGPIAGGPENEQFF.

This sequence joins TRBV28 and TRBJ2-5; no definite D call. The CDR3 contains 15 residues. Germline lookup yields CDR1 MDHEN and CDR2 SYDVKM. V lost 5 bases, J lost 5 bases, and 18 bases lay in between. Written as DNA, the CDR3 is TGTGCCAGCAGTCCAGGCGGCGGAGAGAGGGAGACCCAGTACTTC. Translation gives CASSPGGGERETQYF.

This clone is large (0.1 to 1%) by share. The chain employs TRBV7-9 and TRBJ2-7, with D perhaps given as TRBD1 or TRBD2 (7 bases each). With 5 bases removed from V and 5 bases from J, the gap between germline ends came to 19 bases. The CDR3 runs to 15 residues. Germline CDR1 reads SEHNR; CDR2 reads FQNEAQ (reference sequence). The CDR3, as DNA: TGTGCCAGCAGCAGTGGCACAGGGGACTACGACGAGCAGTACTTC. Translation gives CASSSGTGDYDEQYF.

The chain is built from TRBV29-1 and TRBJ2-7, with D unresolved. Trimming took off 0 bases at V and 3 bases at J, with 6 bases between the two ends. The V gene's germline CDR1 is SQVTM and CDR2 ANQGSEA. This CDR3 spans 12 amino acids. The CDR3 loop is CSVEDRLYEQYF. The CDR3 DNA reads TGCAGCGTTGAAGATCGACTCTACGAGCAGTACTTC.

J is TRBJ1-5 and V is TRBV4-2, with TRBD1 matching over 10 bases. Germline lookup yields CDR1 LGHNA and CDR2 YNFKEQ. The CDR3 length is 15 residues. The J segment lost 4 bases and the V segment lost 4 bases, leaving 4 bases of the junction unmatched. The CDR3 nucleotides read TGTGCCAGCAGCCTATCGGACAGGGGGAATCAGCCCCAGCATTTT. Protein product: CASSLSDRGNQPQHF.

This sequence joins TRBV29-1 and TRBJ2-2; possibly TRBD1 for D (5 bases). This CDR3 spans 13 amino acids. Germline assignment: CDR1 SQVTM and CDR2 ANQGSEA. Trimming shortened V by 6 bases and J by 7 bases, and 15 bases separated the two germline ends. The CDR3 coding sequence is TGCAGCGTGGATCTGGGGCGGAACGGGGAGCTGTTTTTT. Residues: CSVDLGRNGELFF.

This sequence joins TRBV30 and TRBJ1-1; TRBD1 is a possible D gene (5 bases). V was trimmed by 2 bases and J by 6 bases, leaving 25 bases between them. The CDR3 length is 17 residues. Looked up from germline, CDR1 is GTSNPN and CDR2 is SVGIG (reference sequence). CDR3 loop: CAWSSILRDGVRAEAFF. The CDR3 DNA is TGTGCCTGGAGTTCGATCCTCAGGGATGGCGTAAGGGCTGAAGCTTTCTTT.